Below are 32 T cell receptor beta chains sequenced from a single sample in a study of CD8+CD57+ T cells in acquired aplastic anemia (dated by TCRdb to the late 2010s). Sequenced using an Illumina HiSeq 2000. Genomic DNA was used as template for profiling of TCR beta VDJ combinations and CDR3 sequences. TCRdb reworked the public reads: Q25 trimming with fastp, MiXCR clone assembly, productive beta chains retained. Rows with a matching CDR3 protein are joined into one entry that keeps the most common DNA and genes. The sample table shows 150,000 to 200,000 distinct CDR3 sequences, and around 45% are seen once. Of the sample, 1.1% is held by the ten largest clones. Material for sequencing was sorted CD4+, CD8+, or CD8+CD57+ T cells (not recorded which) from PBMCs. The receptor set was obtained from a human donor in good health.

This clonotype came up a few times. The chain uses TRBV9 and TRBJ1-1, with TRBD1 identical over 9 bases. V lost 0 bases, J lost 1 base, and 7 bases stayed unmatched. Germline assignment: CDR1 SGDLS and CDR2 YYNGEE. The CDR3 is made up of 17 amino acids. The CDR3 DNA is TGTGCCAGCAGCGTAGCGGTGGGGACAGGGTCGAACACTGAAGCTTTCTTT. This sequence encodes CASSVAVGTGSNTEAFF.

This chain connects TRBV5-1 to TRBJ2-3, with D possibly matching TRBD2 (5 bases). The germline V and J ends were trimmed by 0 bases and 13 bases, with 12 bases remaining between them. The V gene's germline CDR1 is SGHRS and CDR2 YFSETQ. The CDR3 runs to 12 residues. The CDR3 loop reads CASSLEDSHEYF. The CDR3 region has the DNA TGCGCCAGCAGCTTGGAGGACTCCCACGAGTATTTT.

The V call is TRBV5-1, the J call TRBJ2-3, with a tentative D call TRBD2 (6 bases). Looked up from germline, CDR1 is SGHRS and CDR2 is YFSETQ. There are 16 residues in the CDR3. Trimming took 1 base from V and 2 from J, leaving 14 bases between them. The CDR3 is CASSLSGRGSTDTQYF. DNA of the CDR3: TGCGCCAGCAGCTTGTCCGGGCGGGGTTCCACAGATACGCAGTATTTT.

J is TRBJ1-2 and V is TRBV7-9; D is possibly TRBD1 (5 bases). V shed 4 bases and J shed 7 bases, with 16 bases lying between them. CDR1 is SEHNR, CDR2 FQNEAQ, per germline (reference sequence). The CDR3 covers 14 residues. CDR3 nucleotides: TGTGCCAGCAGCTCCGGGATGGGGACGACTGGCTACACCTTC. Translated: CASSSGMGTTGYTF.

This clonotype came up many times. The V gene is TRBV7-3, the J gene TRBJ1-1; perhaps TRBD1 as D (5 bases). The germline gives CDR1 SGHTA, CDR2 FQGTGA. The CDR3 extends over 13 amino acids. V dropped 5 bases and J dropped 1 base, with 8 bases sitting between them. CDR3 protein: CASSATGNTEAFF. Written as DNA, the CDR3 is TGTGCCAGCAGCGCCACAGGGAACACTGAAGCTTTCTTT.

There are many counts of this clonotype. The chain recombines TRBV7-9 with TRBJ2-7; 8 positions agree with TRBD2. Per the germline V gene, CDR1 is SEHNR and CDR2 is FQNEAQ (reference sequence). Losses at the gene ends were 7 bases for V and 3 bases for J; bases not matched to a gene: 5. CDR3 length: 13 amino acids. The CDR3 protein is CASTRLAGYEQYF. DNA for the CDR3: TGTGCCAGCACCCGTCTAGCGGGCTACGAGCAGTACTTC.

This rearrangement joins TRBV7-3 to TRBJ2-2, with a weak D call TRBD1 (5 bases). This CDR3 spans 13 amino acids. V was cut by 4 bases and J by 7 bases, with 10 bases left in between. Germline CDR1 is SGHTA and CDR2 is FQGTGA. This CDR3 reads CASSSPTGGELFF. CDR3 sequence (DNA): TGTGCCAGCAGCTCGCCAACAGGCGGGGAGCTGTTTTTT. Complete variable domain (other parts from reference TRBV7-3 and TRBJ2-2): GAGVSQTPSNKVTEKGKYVELRCDPISGHTALYWYRQSLGQGPEFLIYFQGTGAADDSGLPNDRFFAVRPEGSVSTLKIQRTERGDSAVYLCASSSPTGGELFFGEGSRLTVL.

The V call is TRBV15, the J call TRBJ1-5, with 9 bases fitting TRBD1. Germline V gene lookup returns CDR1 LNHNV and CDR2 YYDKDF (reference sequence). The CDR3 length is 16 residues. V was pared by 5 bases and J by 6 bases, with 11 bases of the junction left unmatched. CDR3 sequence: CATSGLTGGAGQPQHF. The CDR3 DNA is TGTGCCACCAGCGGCTTAACAGGGGGCGCGGGTCAGCCCCAGCATTTT.

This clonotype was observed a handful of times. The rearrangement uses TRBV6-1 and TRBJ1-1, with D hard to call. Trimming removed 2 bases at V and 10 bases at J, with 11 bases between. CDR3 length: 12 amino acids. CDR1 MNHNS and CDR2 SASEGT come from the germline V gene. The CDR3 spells CASSERRGSAFF. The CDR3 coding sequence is TGTGCCAGCAGTGAAAGGAGAGGGTCAGCTTTCTTT.

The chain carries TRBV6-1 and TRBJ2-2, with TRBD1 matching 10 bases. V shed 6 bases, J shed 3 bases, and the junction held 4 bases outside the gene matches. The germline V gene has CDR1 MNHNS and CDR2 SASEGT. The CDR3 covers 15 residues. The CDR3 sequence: CASSRTGGDTGELFF. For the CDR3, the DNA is TGTGCCAGCAGCAGGACAGGGGGAGACACCGGGGAGCTGTTTTTT.

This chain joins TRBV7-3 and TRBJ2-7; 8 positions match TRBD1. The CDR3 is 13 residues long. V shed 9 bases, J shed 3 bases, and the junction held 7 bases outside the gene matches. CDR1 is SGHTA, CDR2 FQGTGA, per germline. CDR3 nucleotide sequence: TGTGCCAGACCCGGGACAGGAAGCTACGAGCAGTACTTC. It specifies CARPGTGSYEQYF.

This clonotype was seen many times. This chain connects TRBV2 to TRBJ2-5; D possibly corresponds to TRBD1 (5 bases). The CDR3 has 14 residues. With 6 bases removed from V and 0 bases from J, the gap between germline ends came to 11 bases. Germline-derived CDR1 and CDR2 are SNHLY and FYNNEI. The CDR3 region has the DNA TGTGCCAGCAGGGCCAACAGGCACCAAGAGACCCAGTACTTC. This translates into CASRANRHQETQYF.

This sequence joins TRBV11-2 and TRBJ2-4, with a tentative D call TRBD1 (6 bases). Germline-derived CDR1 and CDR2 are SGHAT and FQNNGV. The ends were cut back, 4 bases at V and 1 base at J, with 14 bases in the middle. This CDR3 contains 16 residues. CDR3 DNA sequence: TGTGCCAGCAGCTACCACAGGGTTGGGGCCAAAAACATTCAGTACTTC. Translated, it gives CASSYHRVGAKNIQYF. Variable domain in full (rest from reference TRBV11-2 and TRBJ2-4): EAGVAQSPRYKIIEKRQSVAFWCNPISGHATLYWYQQILGQGPKLLIQFQNNGVVDDSQLPKDRFSAERLKGVDSTLKIQPAKLEDSAVYLCASSYHRVGAKNIQYFGAGTRLSVL.

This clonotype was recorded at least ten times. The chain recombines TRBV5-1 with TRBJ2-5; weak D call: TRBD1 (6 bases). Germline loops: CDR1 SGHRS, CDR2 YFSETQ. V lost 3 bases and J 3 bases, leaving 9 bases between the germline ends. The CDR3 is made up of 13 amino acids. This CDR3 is CASSYWTEETQYF. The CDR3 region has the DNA TGCGCCAGCAGCTACTGGACAGAAGAGACCCAGTACTTC. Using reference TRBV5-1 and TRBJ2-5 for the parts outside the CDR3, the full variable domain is KAGVTQTPRYLIKTRGQQVTLSCSPISGHRSVSWYQQTPGQGLQFLFEYFSETQRNKGNFPGRFSGRQFSNSRSEMNVSTLELGDSALYLCASSYWTEETQYFGPGTRLLVL.

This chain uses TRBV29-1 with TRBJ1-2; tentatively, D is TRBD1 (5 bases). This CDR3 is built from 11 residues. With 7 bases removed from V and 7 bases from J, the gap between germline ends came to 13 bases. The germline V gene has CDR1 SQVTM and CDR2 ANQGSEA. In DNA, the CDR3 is TGCAGCGCCCAGGGTGGGGGTGGCTACACCTTC. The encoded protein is CSAQGGGGYTF.

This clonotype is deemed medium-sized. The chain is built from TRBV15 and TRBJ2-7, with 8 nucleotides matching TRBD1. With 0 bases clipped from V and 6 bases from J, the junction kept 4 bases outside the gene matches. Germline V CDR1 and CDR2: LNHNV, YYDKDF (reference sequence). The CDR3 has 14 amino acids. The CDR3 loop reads CATSRETGAAEQYF. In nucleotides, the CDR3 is TGTGCCACCAGCAGAGAGACAGGGGCAGCCGAGCAGTACTTC.

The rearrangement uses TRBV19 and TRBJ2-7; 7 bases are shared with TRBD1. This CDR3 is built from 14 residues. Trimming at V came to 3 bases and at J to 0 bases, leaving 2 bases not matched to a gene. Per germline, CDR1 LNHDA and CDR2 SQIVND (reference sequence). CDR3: CASSIRDSSYEQYF. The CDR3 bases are TGTGCCAGTAGTATCCGGGACAGCTCCTACGAGCAGTACTTC.

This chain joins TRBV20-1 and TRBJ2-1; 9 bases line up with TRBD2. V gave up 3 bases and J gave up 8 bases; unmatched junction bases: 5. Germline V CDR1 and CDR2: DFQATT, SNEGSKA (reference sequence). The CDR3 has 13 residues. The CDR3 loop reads CSASLLAGYEQFF. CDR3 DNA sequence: TGCAGTGCTAGTCTACTAGCGGGCTATGAGCAGTTCTTC.

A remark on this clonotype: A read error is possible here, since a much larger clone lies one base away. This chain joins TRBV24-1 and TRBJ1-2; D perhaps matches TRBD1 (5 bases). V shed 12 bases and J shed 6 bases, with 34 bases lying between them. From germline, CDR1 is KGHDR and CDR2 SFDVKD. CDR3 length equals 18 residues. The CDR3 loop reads CAPTRPGGAPLRDHGYTF. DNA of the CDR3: TGTGCCCCCACCAGACCCGGCGGGGCTCCCCTACGGGACCATGGCTACACCTTC.

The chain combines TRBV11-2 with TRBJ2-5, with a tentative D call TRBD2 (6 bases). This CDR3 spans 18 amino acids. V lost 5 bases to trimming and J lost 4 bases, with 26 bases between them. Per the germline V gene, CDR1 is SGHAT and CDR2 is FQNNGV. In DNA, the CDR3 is TGTGCCAGCAGCCCCTTAGGCGGCTTTCTCCTCGGGGGAGAGACCCAGTACTTC. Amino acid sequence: CASSPLGGFLLGGETQYF. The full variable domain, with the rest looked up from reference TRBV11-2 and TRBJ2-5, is EAGVAQSPRYKIIEKRQSVAFWCNPISGHATLYWYQQILGQGPKLLIQFQNNGVVDDSQLPKDRFSAERLKGVDSTLKIQPAKLEDSAVYLCASSPLGGFLLGGETQYFGPGTRLLVL.

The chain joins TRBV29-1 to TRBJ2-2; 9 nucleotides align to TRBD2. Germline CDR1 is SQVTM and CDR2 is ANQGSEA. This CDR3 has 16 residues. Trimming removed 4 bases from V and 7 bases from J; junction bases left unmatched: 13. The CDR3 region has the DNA TGCAGCGTTGCGGATCCCTTGGGACTAGCCGTCGGGGAGCTGTTTTTT. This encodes CSVADPLGLAVGELFF.

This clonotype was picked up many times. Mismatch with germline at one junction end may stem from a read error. The CDR3 DNA reads as TGTGCCAGCAGCTTAGGGGACAGCTGGGGCTGCACCTTC. Protein product: CASSLGDSWGCTF. The V and J genes are TRBV11-2 and TRBJ1-2, with 7 positions matching TRBD1. The germline CDR1 and CDR2 sequences are SGHAT and FQNNGV. The CDR3 totals 13 residues.

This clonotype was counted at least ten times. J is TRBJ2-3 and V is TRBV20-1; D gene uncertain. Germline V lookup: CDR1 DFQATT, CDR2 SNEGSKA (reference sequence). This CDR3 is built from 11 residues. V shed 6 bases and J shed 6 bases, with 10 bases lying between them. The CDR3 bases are TGCAGTGCACTGCAAAGGGATACGCAGTATTTT. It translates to CSALQRDTQYF.

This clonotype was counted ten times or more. CDR3 protein: CASRATGPYGYTF. CDR3 in DNA: TGTGCCAGTAGGGCGACAGGGCCCTATGGCTACACCTTC. The gene calls are TRBV19 and TRBJ1-2; 7 nucleotides align to TRBD1. The germline CDR1 and CDR2 sequences are LNHDA and SQIVND (reference sequence). With V trimmed by 6 bases and J by 4 bases, 5 bases remained unmatched. This CDR3 contains 13 residues.

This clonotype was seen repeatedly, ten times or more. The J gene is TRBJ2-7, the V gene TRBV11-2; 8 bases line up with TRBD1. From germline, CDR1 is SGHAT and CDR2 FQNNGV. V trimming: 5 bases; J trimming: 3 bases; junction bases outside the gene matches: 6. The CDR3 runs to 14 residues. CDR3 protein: CASSEWTGIYEQYF. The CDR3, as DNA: TGTGCCAGCAGCGAATGGACAGGGATCTACGAGCAGTACTTC. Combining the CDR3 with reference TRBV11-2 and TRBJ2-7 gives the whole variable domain EAGVAQSPRYKIIEKRQSVAFWCNPISGHATLYWYQQILGQGPKLLIQFQNNGVVDDSQLPKDRFSAERLKGVDSTLKIQPAKLEDSAVYLCASSEWTGIYEQYFGPGTRLTVT.

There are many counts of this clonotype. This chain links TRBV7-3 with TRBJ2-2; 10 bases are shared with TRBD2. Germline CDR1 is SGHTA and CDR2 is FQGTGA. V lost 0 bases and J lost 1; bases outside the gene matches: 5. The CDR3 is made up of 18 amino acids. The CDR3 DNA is TGTGCCAGCAGCTTAACGCTAATAGCGGGAGGGAACACCGGGGAGCTGTTTTTT. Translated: CASSLTLIAGGNTGELFF. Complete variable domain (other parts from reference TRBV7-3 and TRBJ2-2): GAGVSQTPSNKVTEKGKYVELRCDPISGHTALYWYRQSLGQGPEFLIYFQGTGAADDSGLPNDRFFAVRPEGSVSTLKIQRTERGDSAVYLCASSLTLIAGGNTGELFFGEGSRLTVL.

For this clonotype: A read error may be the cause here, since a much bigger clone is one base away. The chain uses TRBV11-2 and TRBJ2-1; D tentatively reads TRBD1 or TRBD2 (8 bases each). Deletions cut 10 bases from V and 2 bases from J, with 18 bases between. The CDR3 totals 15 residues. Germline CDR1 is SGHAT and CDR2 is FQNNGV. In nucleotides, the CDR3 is TGTGCCAACGGGGGGGGGACAGGAACCTACAATGAGCAGTTCTTC. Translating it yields CANGGGTGTYNEQFF.

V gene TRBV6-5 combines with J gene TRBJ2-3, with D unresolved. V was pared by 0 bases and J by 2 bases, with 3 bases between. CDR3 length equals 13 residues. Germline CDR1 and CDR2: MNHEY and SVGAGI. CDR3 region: CASSYSNTDTQYF. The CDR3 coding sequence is TGTGCCAGCAGTTACTCAAACACAGATACGCAGTATTTT.

DNA of the CDR3: TGTGCCAGCAGTGCTGGACTAGCGGGAGTTGATACGCAGTATTTT. Its protein is CASSAGLAGVDTQYF. The chain joins TRBV11-1 to TRBJ2-3; 13 nucleotides agree with TRBD2. The ends lost 6 bases at V and 6 bases at J; junction bases unmatched: 6. Germline CDR1 and CDR2: SGHAT and FQDESV (reference sequence). The CDR3 extends over 15 amino acids.

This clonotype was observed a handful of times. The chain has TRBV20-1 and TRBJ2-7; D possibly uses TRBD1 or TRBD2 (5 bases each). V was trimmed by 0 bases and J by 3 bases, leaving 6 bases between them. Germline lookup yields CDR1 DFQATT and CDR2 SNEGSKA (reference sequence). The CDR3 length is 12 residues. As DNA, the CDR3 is TGCAGTGCTAGAGATGGGGGCTACGAGCAGTACTTC. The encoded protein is CSARDGGYEQYF.

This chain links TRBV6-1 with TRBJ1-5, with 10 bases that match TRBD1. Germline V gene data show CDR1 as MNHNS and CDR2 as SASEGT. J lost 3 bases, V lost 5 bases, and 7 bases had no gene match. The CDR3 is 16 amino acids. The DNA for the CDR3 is TGTGCCAGCAGTCCCGACAGGGGGCCTAACAATCAGCCCCAGCATTTT. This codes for CASSPDRGPNNQPQHF.

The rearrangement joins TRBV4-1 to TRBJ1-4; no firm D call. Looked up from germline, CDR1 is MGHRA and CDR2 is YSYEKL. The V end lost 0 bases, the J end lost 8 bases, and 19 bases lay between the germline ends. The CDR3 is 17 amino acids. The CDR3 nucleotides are TGCGCCAGCAGCCAAGACTCCTTAAGGGCTGTTGGGGAAAAACTGTTTTTT. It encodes CASSQDSLRAVGEKLFF.